The clone carrying this T cell receptor (beta chain) was picked up many times. The data are from a study of human T cells and chemical hapten exposure. For the study at large: TCR yields differed between samples (mainly from small differences in pooled library volume).

The library attached unique molecular identifiers to individual cDNA molecules. Per the original methods: Sample TCR totals centred on a median of approximately 100,000, ranging about 20,000 to 690,600. TCRdb reanalysed the RACE reads using MiXCR and keeps one entry per CDR3 protein. TCRdb's processing, not the authors', yielded these V and J calls. The sample lists some 46,000 distinct CDR3 sequences, around 4% seen once, with around 1.6% in the top ten. The ends lost 2 bases at V and 4 bases at J; junction bases unmatched: 6. This CDR3 region has 15 residues. CDR1 and CDR2 (germline): DFQATT, SNEGSKA (reference sequence). Time point denoted: healthy volunteer bleed at 2 weeks. Whole blood that had not been fractionated was the source of extracted total RNA.

The chain joins TRBV20-1 to TRBJ2-7, with 12 bases that match TRBD2. The TCR comes from a female donor in good health. Some clones in this sample may be carry-over from other donors' samples. Material: whole blood. CDR3 region: CSARPRLAGEYEQYF. The DNA of the CDR3 is TGCAGTGCTAGACCGAGACTAGCGGGGGAATACGAGCAGTACTTC.